The clone carrying this T cell receptor beta chain was observed a handful of times. CDR1 and CDR2 (germline): LNHDA, SQIVND (reference sequence). V dropped 5 bases and J dropped 0 bases, with 2 bases sitting between them. This CDR3 is built from 13 residues. Data came from immunoSEQ multiplex PCR; TCRdb stores just in-frame clones and leaves some out. The data show about 6,000 clones, approximately 68% seen once. The data stem from a study of control samples from healthy donors and cancer patients. This receptor was identified in a male donor with melanoma. The rearrangement uses TRBV19 and TRBJ2-6; no clear D gene. The sequencing input was formalin-fixed, paraffin-embedded tissue. DNA for the CDR3: TGTGCCAGTAGTGGCTCTGGGGCCAACGTCCTGACTTTC. Amino acid sequence: CASSGSGANVLTF.